Listed below are T cell receptor beta chains from one sample, sequenced in a study of metastatic and nonmetastatic thyroid tumors. TCRdb called clones again from the PCR reads with MiXCR. Of approximately 58,000 clones in the sample, around 20% are singletons; the top ten hold about 3.9%. The sequencing sample was made of blood. Source of these receptors: a female donor with papillary thyroid cancer or a benign thyroid nodule (not recorded which). Some clones in this sample may be carry-over from other donors' samples. Both conserved end residues are part of each CDR3. Fields, in order: clone size, D gene, V gene, J gene, CDR3 DNA, CDR3 protein. The D gene is left open where the match is weak. Size is stated for part of the rows, as once, few or many counts, or as a class when the clone is expanded.

clone_size: many; d_call: -; v_call: TRBV6-1; j_call: TRBJ2-3; cdr3_nt: TGTGCCAGCAGCCCCGGCACAGGGCCAGATACGCAGTATTTT; cdr3_aa: CASSPGTGPDTQYF
clone_size: many; d_call: -; v_call: TRBV5-1; j_call: TRBJ2-1; cdr3_nt: TGCGCCAGCAGAGAGGACTCCTACAATGAGCAGTTCTTC; cdr3_aa: CASREDSYNEQFF
clone_size: many; d_call: -; v_call: TRBV7-3; j_call: TRBJ1-1; cdr3_nt: TGTGCCAGCAGCGAACAGGGCACTGAAGCTTTCTTT; cdr3_aa: CASSEQGTEAFF
clone_size: many; d_call: -; v_call: TRBV6-5; j_call: TRBJ1-2; cdr3_nt: TGTGCCAGGACCTACTTCTCGGGGGGGGACGGCCCTAACTATGGCTACACCTTC; cdr3_aa: CARTYFSGGDGPNYGYTF
clone_size: -; d_call: -; v_call: TRBV20-1; j_call: TRBJ2-7; cdr3_nt: TGCAGTGCGGCGTGCAGACCGACCGGCGAGCAGTACTTC; cdr3_aa: CSAACRPTGEQYF
clone_size: many; d_call: -; v_call: TRBV19; j_call: TRBJ1-4; cdr3_nt: TGTGCCAGTAGTATCATCGACAGACCAACTAATGAAAAACTGTTTTTT; cdr3_aa: CASSIIDRPTNEKLFF
clone_size: many; d_call: TRBD2; v_call: TRBV7-9; j_call: TRBJ2-1; cdr3_nt: TGTGCCAGCAGCGCGACTAGCGGTTCCTACAATGAGCAGTTCTTC; cdr3_aa: CASSATSGSYNEQFF
clone_size: -; d_call: TRBD2; v_call: TRBV19; j_call: TRBJ2-2; cdr3_nt: TGTGCCAGTAGTATCACTAGCGTGCCCACCCGGGAGCTGTTTTTT; cdr3_aa: CASSITSVPTRELFF
clone_size: medium-sized; d_call: TRBD2; v_call: TRBV6-1; j_call: TRBJ2-1; cdr3_nt: TGTGCCAGCGTTTTAGCGGGGCTGCAGTTCTTC; cdr3_aa: CASVLAGLQFF
clone_size: once; d_call: -; v_call: TRBV6-1; j_call: TRBJ2-1; cdr3_nt: TGTGCCAGAAGTGAAGCGACGGATTACAATGAGCAGTTCTTC; cdr3_aa: CARSEATDYNEQFF
clone_size: many; d_call: -; v_call: TRBV20-1; j_call: TRBJ2-6; cdr3_nt: TGCAGTGGTAGGGGAGGGGGCGGAATCTCTGGGGCCAACGTCCTGACTTTC; cdr3_aa: CSGRGGGGISGANVLTF
clone_size: -; d_call: -; v_call: TRBV5-1; j_call: TRBJ2-7; cdr3_nt: TGCGCCATCAGCCGCCCGGGGGACAGCCCCTACGAGCAGTACTTC; cdr3_aa: CAISRPGDSPYEQYF
clone_size: few; d_call: -; v_call: TRBV19; j_call: TRBJ1-2; cdr3_nt: TGTGCCAGTAGTATGCGAGGGGACTTTAGTGGCTACACCTTC; cdr3_aa: CASSMRGDFSGYTF
clone_size: many; d_call: -; v_call: TRBV15; j_call: TRBJ2-7; cdr3_nt: TGTGCCACCAGCCTAGAGGGCTACGAGCAGTACTTC; cdr3_aa: CATSLEGYEQYF
clone_size: many; d_call: TRBD2; v_call: TRBV20-1; j_call: TRBJ2-7; cdr3_nt: TGCAGTGCTAGAGATATCGGGGCTAGCGGGAGGTATGGGGAGCAGTACTTC; cdr3_aa: CSARDIGASGRYGEQYF
clone_size: many; d_call: TRBD1; v_call: TRBV6-1; j_call: TRBJ1-5; cdr3_nt: TGTGCCAGCAGTCCAGGGGGCATAGGCAATCAGCCCCAGCATTTT; cdr3_aa: CASSPGGIGNQPQHF
clone_size: many; d_call: -; v_call: TRBV6-2/TRBV6-3; j_call: TRBJ1-2; cdr3_nt: TGTGCCAGCAGTTACAGACAGGCGAGGAGCTACACCTTC; cdr3_aa: CASSYRQARSYTF
clone_size: -; d_call: -; v_call: TRBV30; j_call: TRBJ1-6; cdr3_nt: TGTGCCTGGAGTCGAGGAGGCGGTAATTCACCACTCCACTTT; cdr3_aa: CAWSRGGGNSPLHF
clone_size: many; d_call: TRBD1; v_call: TRBV28; j_call: TRBJ2-2; cdr3_nt: TGTGCCAGCAGTTTAGAAAGGGGGCGGGCGCGGGACACCGGGGAGCTGTTTTTT; cdr3_aa: CASSLERGRARDTGELFF
clone_size: -; d_call: TRBD1; v_call: TRBV15; j_call: TRBJ2-7; cdr3_nt: TGTGCCACCAGCAGATTAGGGACAGGGTCCTACGAGCAGTACTTC; cdr3_aa: CATSRLGTGSYEQYF
clone_size: many; d_call: -; v_call: TRBV11-2; j_call: TRBJ2-1; cdr3_nt: TGTGCCAGCAGCTTTGACTCGGGGAGGCTTCCTGAGCAGTTCTTC; cdr3_aa: CASSFDSGRLPEQFF
clone_size: many; d_call: -; v_call: TRBV20-1; j_call: TRBJ1-2; cdr3_nt: TGCAGTGCTAGAAGTAGAACCTATGGCTACACCTTC; cdr3_aa: CSARSRTYGYTF
clone_size: many; d_call: -; v_call: TRBV7-3; j_call: TRBJ2-1; cdr3_nt: TGTGCCAGCAGCCAGCTAGGGAGTGAGCAGTTCTTC; cdr3_aa: CASSQLGSEQFF
clone_size: few; d_call: TRBD1; v_call: TRBV7-2; j_call: TRBJ1-6; cdr3_nt: TGTGCCAGCAGCTTGACAGGGAAGTATTCACCCCTTCACTTT; cdr3_aa: CASSLTGKYSPLHF
clone_size: many; d_call: TRBD1; v_call: TRBV12-3/TRBV12-4; j_call: TRBJ2-7; cdr3_nt: TGTGCCAGCGGTCCGGGACAGGGGTACGAGCAGTACTTC; cdr3_aa: CASGPGQGYEQYF
clone_size: many; d_call: TRBD2; v_call: TRBV7-3; j_call: TRBJ2-1; cdr3_nt: TGTGCCAGCAGCATCTCGGCTAGCGGGAGGGCCCGTAATGAGCAGTTCTTC; cdr3_aa: CASSISASGRARNEQFF
clone_size: many; d_call: -; v_call: TRBV11-2; j_call: TRBJ2-2; cdr3_nt: TGTGCCAGCAGCTCTTCCGCGAACACCGGGGAGCTGTTTTTT; cdr3_aa: CASSSSANTGELFF
clone_size: many; d_call: -; v_call: TRBV7-6; j_call: TRBJ2-2; cdr3_nt: TGTGCCAGCAGCTTAGGACGACAAGACACCGGGGAGCTGTTTTTT; cdr3_aa: CASSLGRQDTGELFF
clone_size: many; d_call: TRBD2; v_call: TRBV28; j_call: TRBJ2-3; cdr3_nt: TGTGCCAGCAGTCGTCTAGCGGGAGTTCTGGGGTATTTT; cdr3_aa: CASSRLAGVLGYF
clone_size: -; d_call: -; v_call: TRBV28; j_call: TRBJ1-5; cdr3_nt: TGTGCCAGCACCGAGGGCGGAGTGATAAGCAATCAGCCTCAGCATTTT; cdr3_aa: CASTEGGVISNQPQHF
clone_size: many; d_call: -; v_call: TRBV28; j_call: TRBJ2-1; cdr3_nt: TGTGCCAGCAATGTTCTAGGAGCGGCGCAGTTCTTC; cdr3_aa: CASNVLGAAQFF
clone_size: many; d_call: TRBD2; v_call: TRBV20-1; j_call: TRBJ2-1; cdr3_nt: TGCAGTGGAAATAGCGGGAGCCAGAGCTCCTACAATGAGCAGTTCTTC; cdr3_aa: CSGNSGSQSSYNEQFF
clone_size: -; d_call: -; v_call: TRBV5-1; j_call: TRBJ1-6; cdr3_nt: TGCGCCAGCAGCTTCGAAGGGACGGGGTCACCCCTACACTTT; cdr3_aa: CASSFEGTGSPLHF
clone_size: many; d_call: TRBD1; v_call: TRBV19; j_call: TRBJ2-7; cdr3_nt: TGTGCCAGTAGTAAGACAAGACAGGGTCCCGAGCAGTACTTC; cdr3_aa: CASSKTRQGPEQYF
clone_size: many; d_call: -; v_call: TRBV9; j_call: TRBJ2-3; cdr3_nt: TGTGCCAGCAGCTCCGACGTAGCCCCAGATACGCAGTATTTT; cdr3_aa: CASSSDVAPDTQYF
clone_size: -; d_call: TRBD1; v_call: TRBV9; j_call: TRBJ1-1; cdr3_nt: TGTGCCAGCAGCGTAGCTGACAGGGTGGAAACTGAAGCTTTCTTT; cdr3_aa: CASSVADRVETEAFF
clone_size: many; d_call: -; v_call: TRBV20-1; j_call: TRBJ2-7; cdr3_nt: TGCAGTGCTACGCACCTAGCGTCAAGCTCCTACGAGCAGTACTTC; cdr3_aa: CSATHLASSSYEQYF
clone_size: many; d_call: -; v_call: TRBV19; j_call: TRBJ1-2; cdr3_nt: TGTGCCAGTATTTCAGGGTCCTCGACCGGGTATGGCTACACCTTC; cdr3_aa: CASISGSSTGYGYTF
clone_size: many; d_call: TRBD1; v_call: TRBV5-4; j_call: TRBJ1-6; cdr3_nt: TGTGCCAGCAGCTTGGCCTCGGGACAGGGGTATTCACCCCTCCACTTT; cdr3_aa: CASSLASGQGYSPLHF
clone_size: many; d_call: -; v_call: TRBV9; j_call: TRBJ1-2; cdr3_nt: TGTGCCAGCAGCGTGACCGGGGACACGTCGGCCTATGGCTACACCTTC; cdr3_aa: CASSVTGDTSAYGYTF
clone_size: -; d_call: -; v_call: TRBV5-4; j_call: TRBJ2-4; cdr3_nt: TGTGCCAGCAGCTCCGGACAGAACATTCAGTACTTC; cdr3_aa: CASSSGQNIQYF
clone_size: -; d_call: TRBD2; v_call: TRBV7-3; j_call: TRBJ2-1; cdr3_nt: TGTGCCAGCATCATCTCGGCTAGCGGGAGGTCCCGTAATGAGCAGTTCTTC; cdr3_aa: CASIISASGRSRNEQFF